This TCR beta chain appears in the sequencing data of a study of cytotoxic CD8 clonotypes in ibrutinib-treated CLL. Study background: Per sample, productive templates averaged about 240,000 and productive rearrangements averaged 94,082.

The V and J ends lost 3 bases and 14 bases, in that order; junction bases with no gene match: 10. The CDR3 consists of 15 residues. Germline V lookup: CDR1 SGHRS, CDR2 YFSETQ. From cryopreserved PBMCs came 1.5 to 2.5 micrograms of genomic DNA used for TCR beta libraries. Assay used: immunoSEQ multiplex PCR; TCRdb lists only in-frame clones, some missing. This sample yields about 130,000 clones, of which around 80% are seen a single time; 10% to 15% belongs to the top ten. Sequencing used PBMCs, obtained after 12 months of ibrutinib treatment. V is TRBV5-1 and J is TRBJ2-1; TRBD2 aligns across 14 bases. The origin of this receptor is a human donor with chronic lymphocytic leukemia. The CDR3 DNA reads TGCGCCAGCAGCTCATACCCGGGACTAGCGGGAGTGGAGTTCTTC. Encoded protein: CASSSYPGLAGVEFF.